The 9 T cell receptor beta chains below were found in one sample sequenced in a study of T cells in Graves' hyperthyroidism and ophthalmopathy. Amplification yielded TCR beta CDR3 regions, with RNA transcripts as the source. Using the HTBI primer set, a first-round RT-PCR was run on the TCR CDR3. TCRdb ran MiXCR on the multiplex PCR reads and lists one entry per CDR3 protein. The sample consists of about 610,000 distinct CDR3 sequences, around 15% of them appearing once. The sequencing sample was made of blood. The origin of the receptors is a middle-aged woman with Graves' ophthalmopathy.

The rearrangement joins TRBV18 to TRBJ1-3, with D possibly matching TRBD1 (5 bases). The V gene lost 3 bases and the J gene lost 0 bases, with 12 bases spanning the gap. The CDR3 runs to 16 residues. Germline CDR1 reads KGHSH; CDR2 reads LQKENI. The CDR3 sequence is CASSPQDSHSGNTIYF. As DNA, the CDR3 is TGTGCCAGCTCACCGCAAGACAGCCACTCTGGAAACACCATATATTTT. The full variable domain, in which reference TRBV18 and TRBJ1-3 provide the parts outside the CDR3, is NAGVMQNPRHLVRRRGQEARLRCSPMKGHSHVYWYRQLPEEGLKFMVYLQKENIIDESGMPKERFSAEFPKEGPSILRIQQVVRGDSAAYFCASSPQDSHSGNTIYFGEGSWLTVV.

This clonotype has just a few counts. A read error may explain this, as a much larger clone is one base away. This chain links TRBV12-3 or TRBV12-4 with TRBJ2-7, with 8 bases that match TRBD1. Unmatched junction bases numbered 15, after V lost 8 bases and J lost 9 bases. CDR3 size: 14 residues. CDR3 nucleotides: TGTGCCAGCGGACCCGGGACAGGCGTGAGAGTGCAGTACTTC. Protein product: CASGPGTGVRVQYF.

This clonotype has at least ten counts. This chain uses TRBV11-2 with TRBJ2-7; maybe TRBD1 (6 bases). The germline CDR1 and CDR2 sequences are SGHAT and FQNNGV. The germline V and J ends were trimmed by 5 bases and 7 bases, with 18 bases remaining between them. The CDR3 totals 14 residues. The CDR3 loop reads CASSLTGHPREQYF. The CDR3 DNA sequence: TGTGCCAGCAGCCTTACGGGACACCCTCGTGAGCAGTACTTC.

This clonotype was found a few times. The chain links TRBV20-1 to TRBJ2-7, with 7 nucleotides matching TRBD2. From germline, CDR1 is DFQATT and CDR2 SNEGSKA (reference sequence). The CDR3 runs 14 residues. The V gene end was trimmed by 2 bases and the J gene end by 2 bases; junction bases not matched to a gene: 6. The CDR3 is CSARPLGLPYEQYF. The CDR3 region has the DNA TGCAGTGCTAGACCCCTGGGACTACCCTACGAGCAGTACTTC.

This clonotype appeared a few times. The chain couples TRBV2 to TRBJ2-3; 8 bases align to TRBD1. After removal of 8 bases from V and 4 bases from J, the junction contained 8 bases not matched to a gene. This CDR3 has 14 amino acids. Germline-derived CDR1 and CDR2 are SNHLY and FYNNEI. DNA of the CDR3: TGTGCCAGCCAGATTCGACAGGGGCCAGATACGCAGTATTTT. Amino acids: CASQIRQGPDTQYF.

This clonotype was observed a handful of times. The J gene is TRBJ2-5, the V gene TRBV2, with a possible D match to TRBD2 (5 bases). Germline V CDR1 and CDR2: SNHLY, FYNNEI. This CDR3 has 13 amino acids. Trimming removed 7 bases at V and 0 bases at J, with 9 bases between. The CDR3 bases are TGTGCCAGCAATCTAGCAGACCAAGAGACCCAGTACTTC. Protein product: CASNLADQETQYF. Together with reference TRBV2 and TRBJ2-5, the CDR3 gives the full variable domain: EPEVTQTPSHQVTQMGQEVILRCVPISNHLYFYWYRQILGQKVEFLVSFYNNEISEKSEIFDDQFSVERPDGSNFTLKIRSTKLEDSAMYFCASNLADQETQYFGPGTRLLVL.

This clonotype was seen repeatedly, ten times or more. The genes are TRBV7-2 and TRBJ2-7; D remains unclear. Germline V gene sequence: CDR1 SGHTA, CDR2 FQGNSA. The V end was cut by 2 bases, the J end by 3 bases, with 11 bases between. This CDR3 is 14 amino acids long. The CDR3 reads CASSLLLGSYEQYF. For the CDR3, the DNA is TGTGCCAGCAGCTTACTACTGGGAAGCTACGAGCAGTACTTC.

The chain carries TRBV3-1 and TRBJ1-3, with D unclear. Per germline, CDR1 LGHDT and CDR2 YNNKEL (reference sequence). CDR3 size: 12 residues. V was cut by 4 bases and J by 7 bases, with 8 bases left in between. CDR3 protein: CASSRDWNTIYF. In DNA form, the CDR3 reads TGTGCCAGCAGCCGAGACTGGAACACCATATATTTT.

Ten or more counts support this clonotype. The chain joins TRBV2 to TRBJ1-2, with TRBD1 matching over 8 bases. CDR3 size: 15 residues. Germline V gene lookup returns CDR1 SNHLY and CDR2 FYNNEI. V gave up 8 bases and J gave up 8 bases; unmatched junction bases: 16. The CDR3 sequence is CASGDRILGLGGYTF. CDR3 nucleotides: TGTGCCAGCGGGGACAGGATTCTTGGGTTGGGGGGCTACACCTTC.